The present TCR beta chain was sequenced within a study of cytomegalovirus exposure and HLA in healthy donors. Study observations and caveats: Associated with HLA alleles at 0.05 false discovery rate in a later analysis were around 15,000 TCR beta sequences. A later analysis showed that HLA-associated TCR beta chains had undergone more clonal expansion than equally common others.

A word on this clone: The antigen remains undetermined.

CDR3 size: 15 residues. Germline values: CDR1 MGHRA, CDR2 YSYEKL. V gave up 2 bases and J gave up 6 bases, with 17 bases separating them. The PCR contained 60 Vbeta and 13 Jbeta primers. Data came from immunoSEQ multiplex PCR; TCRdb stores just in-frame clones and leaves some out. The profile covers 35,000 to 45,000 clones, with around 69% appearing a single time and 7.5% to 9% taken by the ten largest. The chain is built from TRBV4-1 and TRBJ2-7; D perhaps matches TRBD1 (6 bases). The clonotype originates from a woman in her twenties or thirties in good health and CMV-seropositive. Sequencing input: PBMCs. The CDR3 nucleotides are TGCGCCAGCAGCCAATTTGGTCAGGGGTCCGCCGAGCAGTACTTC. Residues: CASSQFGQGSAEQYF.